The clone carrying this T cell receptor beta chain was counted once. What it binds is unknown. Repertoires were generated with immunoSEQ multiplex PCR, while TCRdb's copy carries only in-frame clones and drops some. In the table there are about 7,500 clones, around 94% of which are singletons. The data stem from a study of monozygotic twins with cystic fibrosis. Study-level results: Unrelated CF individuals shared fewer identical clonotypes than monozygotic CF twins.

Sequenced sample: blood. The clonotype was recovered from a boy aged 2 to 10 with cystic fibrosis.

The CDR3 DNA reads TGCGCCAGCAGCCAATGGGGACAGGGGGAACAAGAGACCCAGTACTTC. This gives the protein CASSQWGQGEQETQYF. The chain carries TRBV4-1 and TRBJ2-5; 11 positions agree with TRBD1. Per the germline V gene, CDR1 is MGHRA and CDR2 is YSYEKL. The CDR3 is 16 amino acids. The J segment lost 2 bases and the V segment lost 2 bases, leaving 4 bases of the junction unmatched.